The 24 T cell receptor beta chains given below trace back to one sample, sequenced in a study of identical twins. TCRdb redid the calling of the 5' RACE reads with MiXCR, one entry per CDR3 protein. The sample has 640,000 or so distinct CDR3 sequences; roughly 6% are singletons. Sequencing used naive T cells sorted from blood. The receptors were gathered from a man between 18 and 29 years old in good health.

This clonotype was counted ten times or more. The chain employs TRBV2 and TRBJ1-6; D unresolved. Trimming cost V 2 bases and J 6 bases, with 11 bases left between them. There are 15 residues in the CDR3. Germline loops: CDR1 SNHLY, CDR2 FYNNEI. The CDR3 spells CASSERFSPNSPLHF. For the CDR3, the DNA is TGTGCCAGCAGTGAAAGGTTTTCCCCTAATTCACCCCTCCACTTT.

This clonotype has only a few counts. The gene calls are TRBV5-1 and TRBJ2-7; 14 nucleotides match TRBD2. Trimming cost V 0 bases and J 2 bases; bases outside gene matches: 10. This CDR3 is 19 amino acids long. Looked up from germline, CDR1 is SGHRS and CDR2 is YFSETQ. CDR3 sequence reads: CASSLASGLAGGIAYEQYF. DNA of the CDR3: TGCGCCAGCAGCTTGGCCAGCGGACTAGCGGGAGGTATAGCCTACGAGCAGTACTTC.

J is TRBJ1-2 and V is TRBV30; no reliable D call. V lost 2 bases to trimming and J lost 4 bases, with 11 bases between them. Germline assignment: CDR1 GTSNPN and CDR2 SVGIG (reference sequence). This CDR3 region has 13 residues. This chain's CDR3 is CAWSRELFYGYTF. The CDR3, as DNA: TGTGCCTGGAGTCGGGAGCTATTCTATGGCTACACCTTC. Full variable domain (rest looked up from reference TRBV30 and TRBJ1-2): SQTIHQWPATLVQPVGSPLSLECTVEGTSNPNLYWYRQAAGRGLQLLFYSVGIGQISSEVPQNLSASRPQDRQFILSSKKLLLSDSGFYLCAWSRELFYGYTFGSGTRLTVV.

This clonotype was observed at least ten times. The J gene is TRBJ2-2, the V gene TRBV20-1; D perhaps matches TRBD2 (6 bases). The V and J ends lost 0 bases and 1 base respectively, with 9 bases between them. The V gene's germline CDR1 is DFQATT and CDR2 SNEGSKA (reference sequence). This CDR3 spans 15 amino acids. The CDR3 DNA sequence: TGCAGTGCTAGAGAGGGACTTATGAACACCGGGGAGCTGTTTTTT. Amino acids: CSAREGLMNTGELFF.

This clonotype appeared many times. The chain carries TRBV4-3 and TRBJ2-7, with 11 bases aligning to TRBD1. CDR1 is LGHNA, CDR2 YSLEER, per germline. The CDR3 has 15 amino acids. V was clipped by 4 bases and J by 5 bases; unmatched bases: 7. CDR3 nucleotide sequence: TGCGCCAGCAGCCCCCGGACAGGGGGCGTTAACGAGCAGTACTTC. It encodes CASSPRTGGVNEQYF.

This clonotype was observed many times. This chain connects TRBV28 to TRBJ2-5; the match to TRBD1 covers 7 bases. Trimming took 4 bases from V and 3 from J; bases not matched to a gene: 2. The CDR3 runs to 13 residues. Germline V gene data show CDR1 as MDHEN and CDR2 as SYDVKM. The DNA for the CDR3 is TGTGCCAGCAGTTCGGGACAGAAAGAGACCCAGTACTTC. Amino acids: CASSSGQKETQYF.

This clonotype was counted many times. The V call is TRBV15, the J call TRBJ2-2, with D hard to call. V was clipped by 0 bases and J by 1 base, with 6 bases between them. The V gene's germline CDR1 is LNHNV and CDR2 YYDKDF (reference sequence). The CDR3 is made up of 15 amino acids. The chain's CDR3 is CATSRDDGNTGELFF. The DNA for the CDR3 is TGTGCCACCAGCAGAGATGACGGGAACACCGGGGAGCTGTTTTTT.

This clonotype was seen only a few times. The V and J genes are TRBV4-1 and TRBJ2-7, with 7 bases fitting TRBD1. The germline CDR1 and CDR2 sequences are MGHRA and YSYEKL. V was clipped by 4 bases and J by 3 bases; unmatched bases: 9. This CDR3 contains 15 residues. Here the CDR3 DNA reads TGCGCCAGCAGCCGTTACGCCGGGACAGACTACGAGCAGTACGTC. It codes for CASSRYAGTDYEQYV.

V gene TRBV29-1 combines with J gene TRBJ2-3; D possibly corresponds to TRBD2 (6 bases). V was trimmed by 7 bases and J by 4 bases, leaving 21 bases between them. From germline, CDR1 is SQVTM and CDR2 ANQGSEA. The CDR3 sequence is 15 residues long. The CDR3 here is CSASLGEVVSDTQYF. CDR3 DNA: TGCAGCGCCTCACTGGGGGAGGTGGTGTCAGATACGCAGTATTTT.

The chain joins TRBV3-1 to TRBJ1-1; perhaps TRBD1 as D (5 bases). The germline V and J ends were trimmed by 0 bases and 10 bases, with 12 bases remaining between them. Looked up from germline, CDR1 is LGHDT and CDR2 is YNNKEL (reference sequence). The CDR3 has 13 residues. CDR3 in amino acids: CASSQDSGLGAFF. CDR3 bases: TGTGCCAGCAGCCAAGATTCGGGGCTCGGAGCTTTCTTT.

V is TRBV10-3 and J is TRBJ2-3; possibly TRBD2 for D (6 bases). This CDR3 has 13 amino acids. Germline CDR1 ENHRY, CDR2 SYGVKD. Trimming took 8 bases from V and 3 from J, leaving 12 bases between them. CDR3 nucleotide sequence: TGTGCCATCCTTAGCGGAGAGACAGATACGCAGTATTTT. Protein: CAILSGETDTQYF.

CDR3 in amino acids: CASSGMGSYNEQFF. Here the CDR3 DNA reads TGTGCCAGCAGCGGTATGGGCTCCTACAATGAGCAGTTCTTC. V usage is TRBV12-3 or TRBV12-4 and J usage is TRBJ2-1; D remains ambiguous. V lost 6 bases and J 0 bases, leaving 9 bases between the germline ends. The CDR3 sequence is 14 residues long.

This clonotype appeared a few times. V is TRBV18 and J is TRBJ1-2; a possible D gene is TRBD1 (6 bases). CDR1 is KGHSH, CDR2 LQKENI, per germline. The CDR3 contains 14 residues. V shed 6 bases and J shed 5 bases, with 16 bases lying between them. This CDR3 reads CASSPLQGDYGYTF. CDR3 bases: TGTGCCAGCTCGCCTTTACAGGGCGATTATGGCTACACCTTC.

This clonotype was counted many times. The V gene is TRBV7-9, the J gene TRBJ2-1; 8 nucleotides line up with TRBD2. Trimming took 0 bases from V and 6 from J; bases not matched to a gene: 10. The CDR3 extends over 17 amino acids. From germline, CDR1 is SEHNR and CDR2 FQNEAQ (reference sequence). The CDR3 reads CASSLALQRELRNEQFF. The CDR3 bases are TGTGCCAGCAGCTTAGCCCTCCAGCGGGAGTTGCGCAATGAGCAGTTCTTC.

The CDR3 loop reads CSAEGGRVNEQFF. The CDR3 bases are TGCAGTGCGGAAGGCGGGAGAGTTAATGAGCAGTTCTTC. The genes are TRBV20-1 and TRBJ2-1; 7 bases fit TRBD2. V was clipped by 6 bases and J by 7 bases; unmatched bases: 9. This CDR3 is built from 13 residues. Germline CDR1 is DFQATT and CDR2 is SNEGSKA (reference sequence).

This clonotype was detected a few times. This sequence joins TRBV12-3 or TRBV12-4 and TRBJ2-7; 10 bases agree with TRBD1. V lost 6 bases, J lost 5 bases, and 10 bases stayed unmatched. The CDR3 has 15 residues. DNA of the CDR3: TGTGCCAGCAGGTTTGGGGACAGGGGCGGCAACGAGCAGTACTTC. It translates to CASRFGDRGGNEQYF.

This clonotype was seen more than once but under ten times. The chain joins TRBV18 to TRBJ2-2, with D perhaps TRBD2 (6 bases). With 1 base removed from V and 3 bases from J, the gap between germline ends came to 6 bases. The V gene's germline CDR1 is KGHSH and CDR2 LQKENI. The CDR3 covers 14 residues. The DNA of the CDR3 is TGTGCCAGCTCACCACGCGGGGACACCGGGGAGCTGTTTTTT. Amino acid sequence: CASSPRGDTGELFF.

This clonotype was picked up many times. The V call is TRBV3-1, the J call TRBJ1-2; unclear D gene. The CDR3 contains 14 residues. The V end was cut by 5 bases, the J end by 4 bases, with 14 bases between. Germline V gene lookup returns CDR1 LGHDT and CDR2 YNNKEL (reference sequence). The CDR3 here is CASSGRAIGYGYTF. The CDR3 region has the DNA TGTGCCAGCAGCGGACGTGCCATTGGCTATGGCTACACCTTC.

This clonotype appeared a few times. The genes are TRBV7-9 and TRBJ2-3; a possible D gene is TRBD1 (6 bases). Germline CDR1 SEHNR, CDR2 FQNEAQ (reference sequence). CDR3 size: 15 residues. Trimming took 0 bases from V and 8 from J, leaving 15 bases between them. The CDR3 region has the DNA TGTGCCAGCAGCTTAGCGCTTGGGACAATTGGTACGCAGTATTTT. It specifies CASSLALGTIGTQYF.

As concerns this clonotype: Since a much larger clone is just one base distant, this may be a read error. The gene calls are TRBV2 and TRBJ2-7; TRBD1 is a possible D gene (7 bases). The length of the CDR3 is 12 residues. Germline CDR1 SNHLY, CDR2 FYNNEI. The CDR3, as DNA: TGTACCAGCAGGGGGGTATCCTACGAGCAGTACGTC. This sequence encodes CTSRGVSYEQYV.

The genes are TRBV7-8 and TRBJ2-7, with TRBD2 matching over 7 bases. The germline gives CDR1 SGHVS, CDR2 FQNEAQ. V lost 1 base to trimming and J lost 6 bases; unmatched junction nucleotides: 6. CDR3 length equals 14 residues. CDR3 in DNA: TGTGCCAGCAGCTTAGAAGCAGGGACTATCGAGCAGTACGTC. Protein sequence: CASSLEAGTIEQYV.

This clonotype was counted at least ten times. The chain is built from TRBV20-1 and TRBJ2-3; a weak D match, TRBD2 (5 bases). The germline CDR1 and CDR2 sequences are DFQATT and SNEGSKA (reference sequence). The CDR3 is 15 residues long. Trimming removed 1 base at V and 4 bases at J, with 15 bases between. In DNA, the CDR3 is TGCAGTGCTAGAGTGATCGGGAAGAGTGCAGATACGCAGTATTTT. It translates to CSARVIGKSADTQYF.

In this sample, this clonotype turned up a few times. CDR3 amino acids: CASSTGQGAQETQYF. CDR3 coding DNA: TGTGCCAGTAGTACCGGACAGGGGGCTCAAGAGACCCAGTACTTC. The J gene is TRBJ2-5, the V gene TRBV19; 11 bases map to TRBD1. CDR1 LNHDA and CDR2 SQIVND come from the germline V gene (reference sequence). J lost 2 bases, V lost 4 bases, and 3 bases had no gene match. The length of the CDR3 is 15 residues.

In nucleotides, the CDR3 is TGTGCCAGCAGCCAATCGCCCCGACAGCCTGAAGCTTTCTTT. Translating it yields CASSQSPRQPEAFF. The J gene is TRBJ1-1, the V gene TRBV3-1; possible D gene TRBD1, 5 bases. The V gene lost 2 bases and the J gene lost 6 bases, with 13 bases spanning the gap. CDR3 length equals 14 residues. The germline V gene encodes CDR1 LGHDT and CDR2 YNNKEL (reference sequence).